This T cell receptor (beta chain) was obtained from a study of T cell responses to AZD1222 COVID-19 vaccine. The germline V gene encodes CDR1 GTSNPN and CDR2 SVGIG (reference sequence). Trimming stripped 0 bases from V and 2 bases from J, with 5 bases between. The CDR3 is made up of 13 amino acids. The analysis combined second doses at about 4 or about 12 weeks. This clone appeared a few times. Distinct nucleotide sequences in the sample also encode this CDR3. Assay used: immunoSEQ multiplex PCR; TCRdb lists only in-frame clones, some missing. Found here are around 100,000 clones, roughly nine tenths of them singletons; the top ten hold roughly 2.5%.

Here the sequenced sample was peripheral blood, taken 28 days after the second AZD1222 dose. The clonotype comes from an adult who received the AZD1222 COVID-19 vaccine. The rearrangement joins TRBV30 to TRBJ1-5; TRBD1 is a possible D gene (5 bases). CDR3 nucleotide sequence: TGTGCCTGGAGTGTGGGGGGCAATCAGCCCCAGCATTTT. The encoded protein is CAWSVGGNQPQHF.